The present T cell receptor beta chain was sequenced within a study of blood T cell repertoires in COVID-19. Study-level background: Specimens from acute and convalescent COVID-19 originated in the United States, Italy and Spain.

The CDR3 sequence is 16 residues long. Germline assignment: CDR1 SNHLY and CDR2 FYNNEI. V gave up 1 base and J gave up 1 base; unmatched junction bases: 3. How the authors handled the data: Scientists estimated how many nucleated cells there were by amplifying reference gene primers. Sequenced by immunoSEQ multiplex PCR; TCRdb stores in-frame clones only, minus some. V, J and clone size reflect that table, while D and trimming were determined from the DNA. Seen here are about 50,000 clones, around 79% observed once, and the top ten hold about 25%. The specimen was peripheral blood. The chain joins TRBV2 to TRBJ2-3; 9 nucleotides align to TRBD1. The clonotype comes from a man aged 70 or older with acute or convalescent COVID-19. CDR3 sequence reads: CASSEGGQGRTDTQYF. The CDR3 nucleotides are TGTGCCAGCAGTGAAGGGGGACAGGGCCGCACAGATACGCAGTATTTT.